The 32 T cell receptor beta chains presented below share a single source sample, sequenced in a study of T-cell reconstitution after alpha-beta-depleted transplantation in children listed by TCRdb under 2016. Library method: PCR. The instrument given in TCRdb is Illumina HiSeq 2500. TCR libraries were prepared with molecular barcoding, using unique molecular identifiers to normalize TCRbeta repertoire quantification. The public reads were quality trimmed at Q25 with fastp and then assembled into clones with MiXCR by TCRdb, keeping productive beta chains. Under each unique CDR3 protein, matching rows form one entry showing the most common genes and DNA. This sample holds approximately 650,000 distinct CDR3 sequences; around 12% were observed only once. The leading ten clones occupy around 0.76% of the sample. The treatment or condition label for this specimen denotes: allogeneic hematopoietic cell transplantation with graft depleted of TCRalphabeta T cells and CD19 B cells.

Sequencing was performed on PBMCs, taken before TCRalphabeta/CD19-depleted stem cell transplant. These receptors all come from a girl aged 2-15 years with congenital amegakaryocytic thrombocytopenia, due to receive a stem cell transplant.

This clonotype was seen repeatedly, ten times or more. CDR3 loop: CSARTVRDYGYTF. CDR3 DNA: TGCAGTGCTAGGACCGTACGAGACTATGGCTACACCTTC. The rearrangement links TRBV20-1 to TRBJ1-2; D call uncertain. The CDR3 is 13 amino acids. Trimming cost V 3 bases and J 3 bases, with 11 bases left between them. Per the germline V gene, CDR1 is DFQATT and CDR2 is SNEGSKA (reference sequence).

This clonotype was observed at least ten times. The chain joins TRBV5-5 to TRBJ2-7; 7 nucleotides line up with TRBD1. V lost 5 bases to trimming and J lost 2 bases; unmatched junction nucleotides: 10. Germline-derived CDR1 and CDR2 are SGHKS and YYEKEE (reference sequence). This CDR3 spans 15 amino acids. As DNA, the CDR3 is TGTGCCAGCAGTTCTACAGGGGACGGGGCCTACGAGCAGTACTTC. Its translation: CASSSTGDGAYEQYF.

This clonotype was recorded at least ten times. The CDR3 DNA reads TGTGCCAGCAGCTTAGCTGGCGTCGAAAAACTGTTTTTT. Protein product: CASSLAGVEKLFF. J is TRBJ1-4 and V is TRBV7-8, with D uncertain. The germline V gene has CDR1 SGHVS and CDR2 FQNEAQ. CDR3 size: 13 residues. V dropped 0 bases and J dropped 8 bases, with 7 bases sitting between them.

This clonotype was detected a few times. V is TRBV11-3 and J is TRBJ2-1, with 9 bases identical to TRBD1. The trim removed 5 bases at V and 10 bases at J, leaving 6 bases unmatched. Germline CDR1 and CDR2: SGHNT and YENEEA. This CDR3 has 13 amino acids. DNA for the CDR3: TGTGCCAGCAGCGGTAATACAGGGGGCGAGCAGTTCTTC. It is translated as CASSGNTGGEQFF. Filled out from reference TRBV11-3 and TRBJ2-1, the complete variable domain reads EAGVVQSPRYKIIEKKQPVAFWCNPISGHNTLYWYLQNLGQGPELLIRYENEEAVDDSQLPKDRFSAERLKGVDSTLKIQPAELGDSAVYLCASSGNTGGEQFFGPGTRLTVL.

This clonotype occurred many times. The chain couples TRBV20-1 to TRBJ2-4; a possible D gene is TRBD2 (6 bases). The length of the CDR3 is 13 residues. CDR1 is DFQATT and CDR2 is SNEGSKA in the germline V gene (reference sequence). With 6 bases removed from V and 0 bases from J, the gap between germline ends came to 9 bases. This CDR3 reads CSAGGLAKNIQYF. The CDR3 bases are TGCAGTGCCGGGGGACTAGCCAAAAACATTCAGTACTTC.

This clonotype was seen ten or more times. V gene TRBV5-1 combines with J gene TRBJ2-2; D unclear. This CDR3 has 12 residues. In germline, CDR1 is SGHRS, CDR2 YFSETQ. V dropped 0 bases and J dropped 7 bases, with 4 bases sitting between them. CDR3 DNA sequence: TGCGCCAGCAGCTTGGAGGTCGGGGAGCTGTTTTTT. This encodes CASSLEVGELFF.

In DNA, the CDR3 is TGTGCCAGCAGCTTAGCAATCTCGACCCAGGGGCCCTCCTACGAGCAGTACTTC. Protein sequence: CASSLAISTQGPSYEQYF. The chain carries TRBV7-8 and TRBJ2-7; TRBD1 might be the D (6 bases). Between the trimmed V and J ends, which lost 0 bases and 0 bases, there was a span of 18 bases. Per the germline V gene, CDR1 is SGHVS and CDR2 is FQNEAQ. The CDR3 spans 18 residues.

The V and J genes are TRBV18 and TRBJ2-7, with D maybe TRBD2 (6 bases). The CDR3 length is 12 residues. Between the trimmed V and J ends, which lost 6 bases and 5 bases, there was a span of 11 bases. The V gene's germline CDR1 is KGHSH and CDR2 LQKENI. The CDR3: CASSEGQDEQYF. CDR3 nucleotides: TGTGCCAGCTCGGAGGGGCAGGACGAGCAGTACTTC.

The chain couples TRBV27 to TRBJ2-1; D remains unclear. Trimming cost V 7 bases and J 2 bases, with 15 bases left between them. Germline V gene lookup returns CDR1 MNHEY and CDR2 SMNVEV (reference sequence). The CDR3 covers 15 residues. Here the CDR3 DNA reads TGTGCCAGCACCTCGACCCTCGTTACCTACAATGAGCAGTTCTTC. Its protein product is CASTSTLVTYNEQFF.

Ten or more counts support this clonotype. The junction shows a germline mismatch at one end, possibly a read error. V gene TRBV12-3 or TRBV12-4 combines with J gene TRBJ2-2, with D perhaps being TRBD1 or TRBD2 (5 bases each). CDR3 length: 13 residues. This CDR3 is CASTSYGTEELFF. CDR3 coding DNA: TGTGCCAGCACCTCTTACGGGACCGAGGAGCTGTTTTTT.

The sample holds many counts of this clonotype. The chain joins TRBV7-2 to TRBJ2-2; 10 nucleotides line up with TRBD2. CDR1 SGHTA and CDR2 FQGNSA come from the germline V gene. Losses at the gene ends were 5 bases for V and 11 bases for J; bases not matched to a gene: 11. The CDR3 runs to 15 residues. The CDR3 coding sequence is TGTGCCAGCAGCCGCCGAACTAGCGGGATAGTTGAGCTGTTTTTT. Translation gives CASSRRTSGIVELFF.

Many counts were recorded for this clonotype. V and J are TRBV20-1 and TRBJ1-2, with TRBD1 as a possible D gene (6 bases). Germline V gene lookup returns CDR1 DFQATT and CDR2 SNEGSKA (reference sequence). The length of the CDR3 is 13 residues. V lost 3 bases, J lost 2 bases, and 10 bases lay in between. The CDR3 here is CSAREGGNYGYTF. The CDR3, as DNA: TGCAGTGCTAGGGAGGGGGGCAACTATGGCTACACCTTC.

This clonotype has more than one count but fewer than ten. V is TRBV29-1 and J is TRBJ2-3; 11 positions match TRBD1. After removal of 3 bases from V and 5 bases from J, the junction contained 7 bases not matched to a gene. This CDR3 contains 15 residues. In germline, CDR1 is SQVTM, CDR2 ANQGSEA. The CDR3 DNA reads as TGCAGCGTTGAGAAAATGGGACAGGGGGGAGATACGCAGTATTTT. Translated, it gives CSVEKMGQGGDTQYF.

This clonotype was recorded a few times. CDR3 nucleotide sequence: TGTGCCAGCAGTGTGGACCTTAGTTGGGAGCAGTACTTC. Amino acids: CASSVDLSWEQYF. The chain couples TRBV2 to TRBJ2-7; D ambiguous. The germline CDR1 and CDR2 sequences are SNHLY and FYNNEI. V gave up 4 bases and J gave up 7 bases, with 14 bases separating them. The CDR3 length is 13 residues.

This clonotype was detected a few times. CDR3 sequence reads: CASSDTGASTDTQYF. The CDR3 nucleotides are TGTGCCAGCAGCGATACGGGAGCAAGCACAGATACGCAGTATTTT. This chain links TRBV7-6 with TRBJ2-3; tentatively, D is TRBD2 (6 bases). V was pared by 5 bases and J by 0 bases, with 12 bases between. Germline CDR1 and CDR2: SGHVS and FNYEAQ. The CDR3 is 15 residues long.

This chain uses TRBV7-9 with TRBJ2-7; 8 bases line up with TRBD1. Looked up from germline, CDR1 is SEHNR and CDR2 is FQNEAQ (reference sequence). The V gene end was trimmed by 5 bases and the J gene end by 5 bases; junction bases not matched to a gene: 5. The CDR3 has 13 amino acids. CDR3 nucleotides: TGTGCCAGCAGCCGTCAGGGGGCGAACGAGCAGTACTTC. Its protein product is CASSRQGANEQYF.

The chain couples TRBV11-2 to TRBJ2-3, with TRBD2 identical over 11 bases. The germline gives CDR1 SGHAT, CDR2 FQNNGV. The CDR3 sequence is 17 residues long. Losses at the gene ends were 0 bases for V and 4 bases for J; bases not matched to a gene: 6. CDR3 sequence: CASSLDGVAGGPDTQYF. The CDR3 DNA follows: TGTGCCAGCAGCTTAGATGGGGTAGCGGGAGGGCCAGATACGCAGTATTTT.

This chain joins TRBV28 and TRBJ2-1; TRBD1 or TRBD2 may be the D gene (6 bases each). Germline CDR1 reads MDHEN; CDR2 reads SYDVKM. Trimming left V 4 bases short and J 8 bases short, with 21 bases between. The CDR3 has 16 residues. CDR3 in amino acids: CASSSAGGGYFDEQFF. Written as DNA, the CDR3 is TGTGCCAGCAGTTCCGCCGGGGGCGGCTATTTCGATGAGCAGTTCTTC. The whole variable domain, filled in from reference TRBV28 and TRBJ2-1, reads DVKVTQSSRYLVKRTGEKVFLECVQDMDHENMFWYRQDPGLGLRLIYFSYDVKMKEKGDIPEGYSVSREKKERFSLILESASTNQTSMYLCASSSAGGGYFDEQFFGPGTRLTVL.

Ten or more counts support this clonotype. V gene TRBV20-1 combines with J gene TRBJ2-7; perhaps TRBD1 as D (5 bases). Trimming cost V 1 base and J 5 bases, with 9 bases left between them. CDR1 is DFQATT and CDR2 is SNEGSKA in the germline V gene (reference sequence). The length of the CDR3 is 12 residues. CDR3 nucleotides: TGCAGTGCTAGAGGCAGGGTAAACGAGCAGTACTTC. Its translation is CSARGRVNEQYF.

Many counts were recorded for this clonotype. V and J are TRBV29-1 and TRBJ2-1; D uncertain. Between the trimmed V and J ends, which lost 8 bases and 8 bases, there was a span of 10 bases. The CDR3 has 10 amino acids. CDR1 SQVTM and CDR2 ANQGSEA come from the germline V gene. CDR3 sequence: CSLVVDEQFF. The CDR3 bases are TGCAGCCTAGTGGTCGATGAGCAGTTCTTC.

At least ten counts were recorded for this clonotype. The chain uses TRBV7-8 and TRBJ1-1, with D hard to call. This CDR3 is 13 amino acids long. Germline CDR1 is SGHVS and CDR2 is FQNEAQ. Trimming took off 4 bases at V and 3 bases at J, with 9 bases between the two ends. This chain's CDR3 is CASSWGAYTEAFF. DNA for the CDR3: TGTGCCAGCAGCTGGGGTGCGTACACTGAAGCTTTCTTT.

This clonotype was counted ten times or more. V gene TRBV29-1 combines with J gene TRBJ2-1; D remains ambiguous. CDR1 is SQVTM and CDR2 is ANQGSEA in the germline V gene. This CDR3 contains 10 residues. The CDR3 loop reads CSAWSNEQFF. The CDR3, as DNA: TGCAGTGCCTGGAGCAATGAGCAGTTCTTC.

This clonotype occurred many times. The chain joins TRBV4-2 to TRBJ2-7; a possible D gene is TRBD2 (6 bases). CDR3 length: 17 residues. Trimming took 1 base from V and 7 from J, leaving 23 bases between them. Germline CDR1 LGHNA, CDR2 YNFKEQ. CDR3 protein: CASSQGRLGLNLWEQYF. CDR3 DNA sequence: TGTGCCAGCAGCCAAGGCCGCCTCGGACTAAACCTTTGGGAGCAGTACTTC.

This clonotype was seen ten or more times. In DNA form, the CDR3 reads TGCGCCAGCAGCTTCGGCACCAACAATGAGCAGTTCTTC. The encoded protein is CASSFGTNNEQFF. The rearrangement links TRBV5-1 to TRBJ2-1; D uncertain. CDR1 and CDR2 (germline): SGHRS, YFSETQ. CDR3 length equals 13 residues. V was shortened by 2 bases and J by 5 bases, with 8 bases between the two germline ends.

This clonotype was counted a few times. V gene TRBV7-9 combines with J gene TRBJ2-1; no firm D call. Germline CDR1 reads SEHNR; CDR2 reads FQNEAQ (reference sequence). The CDR3 runs to 12 residues. Between the trimmed V and J ends, which lost 3 bases and 6 bases, there was a span of 6 bases. The CDR3 nucleotides read TGTGCCAGCAGCTTTGGTATCAATGAGCAGTTCTTC. It codes for CASSFGINEQFF.

This clonotype showed up many times. The rearrangement joins TRBV28 to TRBJ1-5, with D possibly TRBD1 on 5 matching bases. V lost 6 bases, J lost 3 bases, and 9 bases lay in between. Germline lookup yields CDR1 MDHEN and CDR2 SYDVKM. The CDR3 is 13 amino acids. The CDR3 sequence: CASSDSLNQPQHF. Written as DNA, the CDR3 is TGTGCCAGCAGCGACAGCCTCAATCAGCCCCAGCATTTT.

This clonotype was seen a handful of times. This chain joins TRBV7-9 and TRBJ2-1, with D perhaps matching TRBD1 (5 bases). CDR3 length equals 12 residues. CDR1 and CDR2 (germline): SEHNR, FQNEAQ (reference sequence). The V end lost 8 bases, the J end lost 6 bases, and 11 bases lay between the germline ends. The CDR3 coding sequence is TGTGCCAGCCGGACACTGCCCAATGAGCAGTTCTTC. This sequence encodes CASRTLPNEQFF.

This clonotype was seen at least ten times. The V call is TRBV12-3 or TRBV12-4, the J call TRBJ2-2; D remains ambiguous. This CDR3 has 16 amino acids. Between the trimmed V and J ends, which lost 3 bases and 5 bases, there was a span of 16 bases. The CDR3 sequence: CASSFGSVTLTGELFF. In DNA, the CDR3 is TGTGCCAGCAGTTTCGGTTCAGTGACTCTAACCGGGGAGCTGTTTTTT.

Ten or more counts support this clonotype. CDR3 residues: CASSYTSGRPHNEQFF. DNA for the CDR3: TGTGCCAGCAGTTACACTAGCGGGAGACCGCACAATGAGCAGTTCTTC. The gene calls are TRBV6-5 and TRBJ2-1, with 11 nucleotides matching TRBD2. V lost 2 bases and J lost 5; bases outside the gene matches: 5. Per the germline V gene, CDR1 is MNHEY and CDR2 is SVGAGI. This CDR3 region has 16 residues.

In this sample, this clonotype turned up many times. The genes are TRBV5-1 and TRBJ2-2; D may be TRBD1 or TRBD2 (5 bases each). The CDR3 covers 16 residues. V was shortened by 0 bases and J by 4 bases, with 13 bases between the two germline ends. Per germline, CDR1 SGHRS and CDR2 YFSETQ. DNA for the CDR3: TGCGCCAGCAGCTTGGGTCTCTCGGGGACCACCGGGGAGCTGTTTTTT. This encodes CASSLGLSGTTGELFF.

This clonotype was observed at least ten times. V gene TRBV5-1 combines with J gene TRBJ2-1; possibly TRBD2 for D (5 bases). The CDR3 has 14 residues. Germline V gene data show CDR1 as SGHRS and CDR2 as YFSETQ. V gave up 3 bases and J gave up 6 bases, with 13 bases separating them. Here the CDR3 reads CASSSRRGSNEQFF. In DNA form, the CDR3 reads TGCGCCAGCAGCTCCAGACGGGGAAGCAATGAGCAGTTCTTC.

This clonotype was detected ten times or more. This chain uses TRBV19 with TRBJ1-5, with D unclear. This CDR3 is 15 amino acids long. V lost 7 bases and J 9 bases, leaving 22 bases between the germline ends. Germline loops: CDR1 LNHDA, CDR2 SQIVND (reference sequence). Written as DNA, the CDR3 is TGTGCCAGTACCACGTCTCCTCTGCGAGGAGGGCCCCAGCATTTT. Protein product: CASTTSPLRGGPQHF.